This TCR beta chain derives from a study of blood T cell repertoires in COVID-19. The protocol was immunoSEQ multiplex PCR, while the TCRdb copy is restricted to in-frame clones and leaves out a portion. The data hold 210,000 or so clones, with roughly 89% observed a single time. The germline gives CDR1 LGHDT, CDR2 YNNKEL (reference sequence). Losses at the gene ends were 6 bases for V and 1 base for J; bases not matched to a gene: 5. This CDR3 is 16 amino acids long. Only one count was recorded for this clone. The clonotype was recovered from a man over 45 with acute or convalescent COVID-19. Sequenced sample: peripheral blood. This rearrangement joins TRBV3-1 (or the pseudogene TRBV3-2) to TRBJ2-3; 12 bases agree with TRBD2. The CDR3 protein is CASSLGLAGRTDTQYF. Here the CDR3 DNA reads TGTGCCAGCAGTCTAGGACTAGCGGGACGCACAGATACGCAGTATTTT.